Below, one TCR beta chain is given with its context. No antigen is known for it. Per-base quality was not reported, and no clone a single base away is much larger than it. This sample was taken from a study of somatic mutations in T cells in chronic GVHD (dated by TCRdb to the early 2020s). Genomic DNA was isolated and then used for the TCRbeta deep sequencing. TCRbeta CDR3 sequencing and initial data processing were performed with the immunoSEQ assay as a commercial service. Concerning the study's data processing: Reads were demultiplexed, adapter and primer sequences were removed, similar clones were merged by frequency-ratio clustering, and V, D, J genes were annotated with IMGT. As stored in TCRdb, this immuneACCESS dataset retains in-frame rearrangements with V and J assigned. A fraction of the clones does not appear; measured against another copy, unresolved V genes explain less than half of the discrepancy, and the remainder lacks a known reason. The V and J calls and the clone size are those of that table, but D and trimming were determined from the DNA. Present in this sample are some 13,000 clones, around 82% of which were seen just once. The biggest ten clones account for less than 40% of the sample.

The CDR3 numbers 11 residues from cysteine through phenylalanine. Of the read, only the CDR3 DNA is kept; its 33 bases are in frame from base 1. The CDR1 and CDR2 encoded by the germline V gene are SNHLY and FYNNEI. V was cut back by 6 bases and J by 4 bases, leaving a gap of 6 bases between them. Sorting staining used anti-CD3, anti-CD4, anti-CD8 and a Vbeta20 antibody from the IOTest Beta Mark kit on a FACSAria III, with purity above 97%. Mononuclear cells were isolated by Ficoll-Paque PLUS density gradient centrifugation from peripheral blood that had been collected in sodium heparin tubes. Before TCRbeta deep sequencing, the CD4+ Vbeta20+, CD4+ Vbeta20-, and CD8+ T cell fractions were FACS-sorted.

The sequence was obtained from a male patient aged 45-60 years with chronic graft-versus-host disease. Following transplantation, T cells from the graft donor may be among those present. Sequencing input: Vbeta20-negative CD4+ T cells from blood. The cell subset or site label for this specimen denotes: CD4+ T cells sorted as TCR Vbeta20 negative by flow cytometry. The chain uses TRBV2 and TRBJ1-1; the D gene identity is not certain. The nucleotides are TGTGCCAGCAGCCAACTCACTGAAGCTTTCTTT. It translates to CASSQLTEAFF. With the rest looked up from the reference TRBV2 and TRBJ1-1 genes rather than sequenced, the full variable domain is EPEVTQTPSHQVTQMGQEVILRCVPISNHLYFYWYRQILGQKVEFLVSFYNNEISEKSEIFDDQFSVERPDGSNFTLKIRSTKLEDSAMYFCASSQLTEAFFGQGTRLTVV.